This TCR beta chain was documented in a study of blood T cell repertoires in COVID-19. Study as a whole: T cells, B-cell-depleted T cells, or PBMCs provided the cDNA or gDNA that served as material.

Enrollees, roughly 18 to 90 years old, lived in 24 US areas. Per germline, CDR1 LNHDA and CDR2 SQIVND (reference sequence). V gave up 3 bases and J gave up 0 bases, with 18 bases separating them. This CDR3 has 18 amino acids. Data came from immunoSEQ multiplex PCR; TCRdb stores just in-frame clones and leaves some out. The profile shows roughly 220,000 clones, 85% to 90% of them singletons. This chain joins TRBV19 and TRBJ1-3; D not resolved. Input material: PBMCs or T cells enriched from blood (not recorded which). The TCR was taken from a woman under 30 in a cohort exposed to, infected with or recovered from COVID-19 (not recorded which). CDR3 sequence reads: CASSMLWRQTISGNTIYF. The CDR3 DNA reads TGTGCCAGTAGTATGCTTTGGCGGCAGACCATCTCTGGAAACACCATATATTTT.